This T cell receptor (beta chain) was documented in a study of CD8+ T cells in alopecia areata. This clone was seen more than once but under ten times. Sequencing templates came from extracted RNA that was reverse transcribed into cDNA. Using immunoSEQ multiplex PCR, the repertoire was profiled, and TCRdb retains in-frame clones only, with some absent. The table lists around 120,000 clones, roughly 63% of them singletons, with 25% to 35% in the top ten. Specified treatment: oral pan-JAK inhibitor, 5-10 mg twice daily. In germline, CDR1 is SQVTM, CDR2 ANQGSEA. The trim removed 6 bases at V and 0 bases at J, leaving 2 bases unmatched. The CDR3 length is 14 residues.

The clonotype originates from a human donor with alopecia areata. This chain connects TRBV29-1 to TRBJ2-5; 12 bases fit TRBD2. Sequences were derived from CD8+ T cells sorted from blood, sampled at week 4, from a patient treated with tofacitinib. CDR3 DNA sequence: TGCAGCGTCGGACTAGCGGGGCACCAAGAGACCCAGTACTTC. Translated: CSVGLAGHQETQYF.